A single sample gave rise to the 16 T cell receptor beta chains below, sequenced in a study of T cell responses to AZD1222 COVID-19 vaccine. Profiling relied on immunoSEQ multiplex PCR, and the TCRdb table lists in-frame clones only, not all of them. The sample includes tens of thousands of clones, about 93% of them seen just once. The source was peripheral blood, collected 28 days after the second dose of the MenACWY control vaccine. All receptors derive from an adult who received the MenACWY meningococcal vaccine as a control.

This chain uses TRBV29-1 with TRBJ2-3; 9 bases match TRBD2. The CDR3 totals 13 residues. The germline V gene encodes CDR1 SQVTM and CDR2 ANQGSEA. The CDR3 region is CSLAGDSTDTQYF. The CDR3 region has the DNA TGCAGTTTAGCGGGAGATAGCACAGATACGCAGTATTTT.

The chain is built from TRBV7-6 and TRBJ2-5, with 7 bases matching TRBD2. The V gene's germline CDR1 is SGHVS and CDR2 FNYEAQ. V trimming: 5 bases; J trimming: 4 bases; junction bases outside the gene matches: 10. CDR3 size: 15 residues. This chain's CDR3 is CASSPETGRGETQYF. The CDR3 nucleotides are TGTGCCAGCAGCCCGGAGACGGGGAGGGGAGAGACCCAGTACTTC.

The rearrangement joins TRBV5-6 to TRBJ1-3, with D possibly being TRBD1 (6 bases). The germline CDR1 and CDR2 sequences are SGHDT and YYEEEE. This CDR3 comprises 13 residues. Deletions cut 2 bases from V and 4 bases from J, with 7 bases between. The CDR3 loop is CASSFGGGNTIYF. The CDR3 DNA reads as TGTGCCAGCAGCTTTGGGGGCGGAAACACCATATATTTT.

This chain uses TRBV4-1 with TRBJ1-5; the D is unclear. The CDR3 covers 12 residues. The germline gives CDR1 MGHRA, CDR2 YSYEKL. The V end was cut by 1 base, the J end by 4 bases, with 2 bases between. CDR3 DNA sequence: TGCGCCAGCAGCCAAGGTAATCAGCCCCAGCATTTT. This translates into CASSQGNQPQHF.

CDR3 DNA sequence: TGTGCCAGCAGCCTGGACAGGGGTCCGTACGAGCAGTACTTC. Amino acids: CASSLDRGPYEQYF. The chain uses TRBV7-3 and TRBJ2-7; 9 nucleotides line up with TRBD1. The CDR3 covers 14 residues. Trimming at V came to 5 bases and at J to 4 bases, leaving 6 bases not matched to a gene. CDR1 is SGHTA, CDR2 FQGTGA, per germline.

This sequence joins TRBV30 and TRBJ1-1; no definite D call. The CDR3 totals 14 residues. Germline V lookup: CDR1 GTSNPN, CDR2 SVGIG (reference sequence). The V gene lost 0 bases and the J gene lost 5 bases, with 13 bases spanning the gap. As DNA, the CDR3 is TGTGCCTGGAGTGTACGAGGTTTGGGGACTGAAGCTTTCTTT. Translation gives CAWSVRGLGTEAFF.

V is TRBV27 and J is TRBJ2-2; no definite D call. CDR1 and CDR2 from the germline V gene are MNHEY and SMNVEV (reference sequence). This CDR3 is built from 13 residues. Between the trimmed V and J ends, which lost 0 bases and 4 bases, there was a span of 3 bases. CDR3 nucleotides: TGTGCCAGCAGTTTATCTACCACCGGGGAGCTGTTTTTT. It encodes CASSLSTTGELFF.

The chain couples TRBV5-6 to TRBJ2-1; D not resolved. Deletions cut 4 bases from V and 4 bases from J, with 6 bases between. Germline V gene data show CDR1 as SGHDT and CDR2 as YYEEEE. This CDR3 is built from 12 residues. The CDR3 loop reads CASSARYNEQFF. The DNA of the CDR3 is TGTGCCAGCAGCGCTCGTTACAATGAGCAGTTCTTC.

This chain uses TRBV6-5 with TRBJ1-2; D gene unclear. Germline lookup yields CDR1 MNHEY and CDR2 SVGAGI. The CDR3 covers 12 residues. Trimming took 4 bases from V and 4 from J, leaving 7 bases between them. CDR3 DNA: TGTGCCAGCAGTTCGGGCCTCTATGGCTACACCTTC. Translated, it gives CASSSGLYGYTF.

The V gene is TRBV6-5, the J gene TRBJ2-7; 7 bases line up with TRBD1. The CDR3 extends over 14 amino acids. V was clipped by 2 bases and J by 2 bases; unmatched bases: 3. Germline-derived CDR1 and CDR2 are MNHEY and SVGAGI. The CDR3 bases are TGTGCCAGCAGTTACGGGACAGAGGCCTACGAGCAGTACTTC. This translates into CASSYGTEAYEQYF.

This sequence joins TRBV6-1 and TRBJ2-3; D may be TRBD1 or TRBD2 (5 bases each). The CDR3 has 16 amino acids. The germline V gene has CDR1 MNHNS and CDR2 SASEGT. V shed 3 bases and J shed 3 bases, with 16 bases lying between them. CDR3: CASSEWGTRGTDTQYF. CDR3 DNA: TGTGCCAGCAGTGAGTGGGGGACCAGAGGGACAGATACGCAGTATTTT.

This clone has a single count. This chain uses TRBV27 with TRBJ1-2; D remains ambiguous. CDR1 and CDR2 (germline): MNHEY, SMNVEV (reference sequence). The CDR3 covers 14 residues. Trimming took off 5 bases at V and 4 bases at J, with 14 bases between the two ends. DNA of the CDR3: TGTGCCAGCAGTCCTCTGGAGAGAGGCTATGGCTACACCTTC. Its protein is CASSPLERGYGYTF.

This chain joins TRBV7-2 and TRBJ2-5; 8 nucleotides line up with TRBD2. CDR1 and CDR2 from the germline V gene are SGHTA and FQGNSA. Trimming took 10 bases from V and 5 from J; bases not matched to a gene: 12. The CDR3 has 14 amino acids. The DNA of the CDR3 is TGTGCCACCTCAGGACTAGCCGCTTTGGAGACCCAGTACTTC. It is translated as CATSGLAALETQYF.

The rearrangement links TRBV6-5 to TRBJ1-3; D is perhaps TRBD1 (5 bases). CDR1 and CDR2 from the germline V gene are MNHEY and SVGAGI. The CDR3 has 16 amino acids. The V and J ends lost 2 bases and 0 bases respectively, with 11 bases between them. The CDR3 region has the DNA TGTGCCAGCAGTTACGGGGGGAGCTTCTCTGGAAACACCATATATTTT. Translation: CASSYGGSFSGNTIYF.

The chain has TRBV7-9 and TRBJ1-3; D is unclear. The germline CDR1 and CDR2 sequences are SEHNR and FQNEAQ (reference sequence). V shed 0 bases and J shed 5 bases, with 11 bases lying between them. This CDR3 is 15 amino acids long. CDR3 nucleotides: TGTGCCAGCAGCTTAGCGACGGGATTAAGAAACACCATATATTTT. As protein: CASSLATGLRNTIYF.

The chain's CDR3 is CASSWAPGGSGTDTQYF. CDR3 nucleotide sequence: TGTGCCAGCAGCTGGGCCCCTGGTGGGAGCGGCACAGATACGCAGTATTTT. The chain carries TRBV7-2 and TRBJ2-3, with a possible D match to TRBD2 (5 bases). Germline V lookup: CDR1 SGHTA, CDR2 FQGNSA. The CDR3 has 17 residues. V lost 4 bases and J 1 base, leaving 18 bases between the germline ends.